This TCR beta chain was profiled in a study of blood T cell repertoires in COVID-19. As for the study in general: Some COVID-19 samples were acute and others convalescent; all came from the United States, Italy and Spain.

Researchers sorted participants into cohorts using their self-reported clinical history. The CDR3 covers 15 residues. The germline gives CDR1 MNHEY, CDR2 SVGAGI. The V end lost 2 bases, the J end lost 4 bases, and 11 bases lay between the germline ends. Authors' processing steps: Estimation of nucleated cell counts relied on the amplification of reference gene primers. Some clones are missing from TCRdb's copy, which holds only in-frame ones; the method was immunoSEQ multiplex PCR. From that table come the V and J calls and clone size; the DNA was used to work out D and trimming. Of fewer than 350,000 clones in the sample, approximately 86% were seen once.

The V call is TRBV6-5, the J call TRBJ1-4, with TRBD1 as a possible D gene (5 bases). The clonotype was recovered from a woman aged 40 to 50 with acute COVID-19. The sample was PBMCs or T cells enriched from blood (not recorded which). The chain's CDR3 is CASSYRTGYNEKLFF. CDR3 bases: TGTGCCAGCAGTTACCGTACAGGTTATAATGAAAAACTGTTTTTT.